Ten or more counts support the clone carrying this T cell receptor beta chain. The sample comes from a study of tumor and adjacent non-tumor tissue in lung cancer. The library came from three nested PCR rounds adapted from ARM-PCR protocols. TCRdb re-called the multiplex PCR reads through MiXCR, storing one row per CDR3 protein. The sample has some 90,000 distinct CDR3 sequences, 61% seen once. This sample's RNA came from whole unsorted tissue. This CDR3 has 14 residues. V gave up 8 bases and J gave up 0 bases, with 11 bases separating them. CDR1 is SEHNR and CDR2 is FQNEAQ in the germline V gene (reference sequence).

The sample comprised lung tumor tissue. This chain joins TRBV7-9 and TRBJ1-5, with a tentative D call TRBD1 (5 bases). This TCR came from an older man with non-small cell lung cancer. The CDR3 DNA reads as TGTGCCAGCGGGCGACAGACTAGCAATCAGCCCCAGCATTTT. As protein: CASGRQTSNQPQHF.